This T cell receptor (beta chain) was documented in a study of cytomegalovirus exposure and HLA in healthy donors. The study, taken as a whole, reports: Productive status was seen about 87% or about 30% of the time for most TCR beta V segments in an earlier analysis. Analysis was carried out at a later point, and it linked a missense DCLRE1C variant to TCR beta V- and J-gene trimming.

The PCR contained 60 Vbeta and 13 Jbeta primers. Clones were sequenced by immunoSEQ multiplex PCR, and TCRdb holds only the in-frame ones, with some missing. The table shows about 98,000 clones, with around 70% occurring only once. This clone was detected only once. What it binds is not known. There are 14 residues in the CDR3. The germline CDR1 and CDR2 sequences are MNHEY and SVGAGI. Trimming took off 6 bases at V and 11 bases at J, with 17 bases between the two ends. The sequence came from a man aged 50-59 years in good health and CMV-seronegative. The specimen was PBMCs. This sequence joins TRBV6-5 and TRBJ1-6, with a possible D match to TRBD1 (5 bases). The CDR3 here is CASSGSSVGAPLHF. DNA of the CDR3: TGTGCCAGCAGCGGAAGTTCTGTAGGGGCACCCCTCCACTTT.